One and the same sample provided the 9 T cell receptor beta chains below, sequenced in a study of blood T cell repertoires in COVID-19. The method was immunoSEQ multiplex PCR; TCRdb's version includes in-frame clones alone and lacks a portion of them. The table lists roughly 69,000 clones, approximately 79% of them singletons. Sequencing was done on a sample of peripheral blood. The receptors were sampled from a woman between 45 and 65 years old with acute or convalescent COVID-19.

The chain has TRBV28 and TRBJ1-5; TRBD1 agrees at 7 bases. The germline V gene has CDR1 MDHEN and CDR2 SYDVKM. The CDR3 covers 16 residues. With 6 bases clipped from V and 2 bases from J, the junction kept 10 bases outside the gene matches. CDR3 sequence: CASRLITGDGNQPQHF. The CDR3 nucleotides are TGTGCCAGCAGACTAATCACAGGGGACGGCAATCAGCCCCAGCATTTT.

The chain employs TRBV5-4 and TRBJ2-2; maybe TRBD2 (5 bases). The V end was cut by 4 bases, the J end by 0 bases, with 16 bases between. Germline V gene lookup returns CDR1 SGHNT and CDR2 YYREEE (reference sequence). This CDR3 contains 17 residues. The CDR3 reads CASSPPRRTTNTGELFF. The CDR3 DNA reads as TGTGCCAGCAGCCCCCCGAGGAGGACGACGAACACCGGGGAGCTGTTTTTT.

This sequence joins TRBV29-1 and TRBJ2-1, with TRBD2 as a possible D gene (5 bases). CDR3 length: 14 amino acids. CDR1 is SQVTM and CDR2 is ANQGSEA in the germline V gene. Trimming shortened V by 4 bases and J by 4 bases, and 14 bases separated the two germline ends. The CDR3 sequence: CSVGGLSEYNEQFF. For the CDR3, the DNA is TGCAGCGTTGGTGGACTGTCAGAGTACAATGAGCAGTTCTTC.

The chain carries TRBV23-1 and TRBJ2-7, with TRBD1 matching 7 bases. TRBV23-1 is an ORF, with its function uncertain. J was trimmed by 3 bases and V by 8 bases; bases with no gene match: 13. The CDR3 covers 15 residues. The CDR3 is CASGSDRTHFYEQYF. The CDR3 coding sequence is TGCGCCAGCGGCTCGGACAGGACCCACTTCTACGAGCAGTACTTC.

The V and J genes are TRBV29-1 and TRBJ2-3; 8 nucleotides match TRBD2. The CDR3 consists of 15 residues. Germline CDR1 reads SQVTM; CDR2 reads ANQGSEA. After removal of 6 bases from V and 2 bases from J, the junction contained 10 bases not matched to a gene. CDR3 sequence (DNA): TGCAGCGTGATCTCGGGGGGGGCCTCCACAGATACGCAGTATTTT. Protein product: CSVISGGASTDTQYF.

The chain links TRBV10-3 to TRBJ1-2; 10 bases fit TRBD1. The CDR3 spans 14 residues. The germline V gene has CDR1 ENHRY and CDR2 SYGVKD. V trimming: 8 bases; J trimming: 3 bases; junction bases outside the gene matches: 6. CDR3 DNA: TGTGCCATCGCCGGGGGGACAGGGGACTATGGCTACACCTTC. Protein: CAIAGGTGDYGYTF.

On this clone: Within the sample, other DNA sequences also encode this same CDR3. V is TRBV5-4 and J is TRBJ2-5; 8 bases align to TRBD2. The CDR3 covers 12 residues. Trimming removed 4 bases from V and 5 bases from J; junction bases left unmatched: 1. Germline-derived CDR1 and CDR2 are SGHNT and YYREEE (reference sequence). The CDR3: CASSPGGETQYF. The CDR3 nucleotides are TGTGCCAGCAGCCCGGGGGGGGAGACCCAGTACTTC.

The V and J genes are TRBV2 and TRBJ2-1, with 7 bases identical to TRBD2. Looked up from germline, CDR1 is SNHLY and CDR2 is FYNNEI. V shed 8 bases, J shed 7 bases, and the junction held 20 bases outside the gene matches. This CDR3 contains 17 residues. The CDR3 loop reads CASFGGAAGHGGNEQFF. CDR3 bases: TGTGCCAGCTTCGGCGGTGCAGCGGGTCACGGGGGGAATGAGCAGTTCTTC.

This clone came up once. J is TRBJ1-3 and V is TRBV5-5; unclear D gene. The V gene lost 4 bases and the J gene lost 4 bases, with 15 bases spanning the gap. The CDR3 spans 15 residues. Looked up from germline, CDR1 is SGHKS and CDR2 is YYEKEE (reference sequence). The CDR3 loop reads CASSPAPGTGNTIYF. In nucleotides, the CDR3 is TGTGCCAGCAGCCCCGCCCCGGGAACGGGAAACACCATATATTTT.